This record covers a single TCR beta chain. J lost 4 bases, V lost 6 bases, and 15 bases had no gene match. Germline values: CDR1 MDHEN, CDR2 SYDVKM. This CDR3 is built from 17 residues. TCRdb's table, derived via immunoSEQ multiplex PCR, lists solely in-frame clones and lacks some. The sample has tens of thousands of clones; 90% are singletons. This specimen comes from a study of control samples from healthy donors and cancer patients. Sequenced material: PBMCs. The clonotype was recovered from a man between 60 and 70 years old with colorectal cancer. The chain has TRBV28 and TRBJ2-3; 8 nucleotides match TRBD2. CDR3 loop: CASSSAGGAQPADTQYF. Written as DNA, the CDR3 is TGTGCCAGCAGCTCCGCCGGGGGGGCCCAACCAGCAGATACGCAGTATTTT.